Below, one T cell receptor beta chain is given with its context. Which antigen it targets is not known. Base qualities were left out, and no much larger clone turns up one base away. This record comes from a study of T cell responses to AZD1222 COVID-19 vaccine (TCRdb year 2021). In the study overall: AZD1222 recipients given second doses at about 4 weeks or at about 12 weeks were pooled, since spike-specific TCR depth and breadth were not found to differ between the two schedules. A total of about 230 trial participants underwent TCR sequencing, of whom 207 received two doses of AZD1222 and around 25 received two doses of the MenACWY control vaccine. Trial participants were enrolled by age into subgroups of 18-55, 56-69 and 70-plus years, and around 150, 28 and 57 TCR-sequenced participants, respectively, were included in these subgroups. On the study overall, not on this receptor specifically: Because no day 14 peak-response samples were available, repertoires were characterized only after the peak T cell response. The vaccine-associated CD4 TCRs covered the entire spike protein, and the dominant responses fell in regions 160-218 and 743-854. The 56-69-year group was small, and its depth increase did not reach significance, likely because of low power. Conclusions about previously exposed vaccinees were limited because only six AZD1222 recipients were SARS-CoV-2 seropositive at baseline. Participants were mostly white British, with more females than males. The authors suggested clonal diversity may have been underestimated. After two AZD1222 doses, spike-specific TCR breadth and depth were significantly higher than at day 0 and than in MenACWY recipients. Reportedly, close to half of the unique spike-specific TCRs recognized epitopes lying outside the regions that are mutated in the B.1.351 and B.1.1.7 variants.

The CDR3 regions of human TCRbeta chains were analyzed by immunosequencing. In the authors' own workflow: Repertoire TCRs were matched against a reference library of SARS-CoV-2-specific TCRs generated with the MIRA antigen-specificity platform. Breadth meant the fraction of unique TCRs that were SARS-CoV-2-associated, whereas depth meant the fraction of total T cells that were SARS-CoV-2-associated. Using the MIRA data, each spike-specific TCR was assigned both to the spike region to which the TCR was reactive and to a CD4 or CD8 class. Log10-transformed breadth and depth values were compared by one-way ANOVA with Sidak's multiple comparisons tests. As stored in TCRdb, this immuneACCESS dataset retains in-frame rearrangements with V and J assigned. A fraction of the clones does not appear; measured against another copy, unresolved V genes explain less than half of the discrepancy, and the remainder lacks a known reason. V, J and clone size were drawn from that table, and D and trimming were deduced from the DNA. Recorded for this sample are some 110,000 clones; 88% of them occurred a single time. The ten largest clones capture roughly 4% of the sample.

Read against the paper, the sample's time point label means: baseline before first vaccination. Vaccinee samples were obtained from the UK trials COV001 and COV002, which included a single-blind randomized controlled phase 2/3 trial of AZD1222 (ChAdOx1 nCoV-19) in healthy adults. For TCRbeta chain sequencing, PBMC samples from trial participants were taken at day 0 and at day 28 after the second dose. V trim: 4 bases; J trim: 3 bases; unmatched bases: 6. As encoded in the germline V gene, CDR1 is MDHEN while CDR2 is SYDVKM. Measured from the cysteine to the phenylalanine, the CDR3 is 15 residues long. Solely the CDR3 DNA is kept, with 45 bases framed from the first base.

The clonotype was recovered from an adult in good health. Sequenced here: peripheral blood, sampled on day 0 of AZD1222 vaccination. Recombination linked TRBV28 to TRBJ2-7; 10 bases in the middle match TRBD2. The sequence in DNA is TGTGCCAGCAGTTCACCGGGACTAGCGTTCTACGAGCAGTACTTC. This codes for CASSSPGLAFYEQYF. The CDR3 plus the reference TRBV28 and TRBJ2-7 genes for the other parts give the full variable domain: DVKVTQSSRYLVKRTGEKVFLECVQDMDHENMFWYRQDPGLGLRLIYFSYDVKMKEKGDIPEGYSVSREKKERFSLILESASTNQTSMYLCASSSPGLAFYEQYFGPGTRLTVT.